These 21 T cell receptor beta chains were all obtained from the same sample, sequenced in a study of cytomegalovirus exposure and HLA in healthy donors. Data came from immunoSEQ multiplex PCR; TCRdb stores just in-frame clones and leaves some out. The data contain about 140,000 clones, almost 85% of them seen just once; the ten biggest clones take up under 1.5%. The specimen sequenced was PBMCs. The source is a woman in her 30s in good health and CMV-seronegative.

The chain employs TRBV7-2 and TRBJ2-7, with D tentatively TRBD1 (6 bases). The germline gives CDR1 SGHTA, CDR2 FQGNSA. The CDR3 has 15 amino acids. The V end was cut by 5 bases, the J end by 1 base, with 15 bases between. Written as DNA, the CDR3 is TGTGCCAGCAGCCTACAGGGAGTCCCATCCTACGAGCAGTACTTC. Translated: CASSLQGVPSYEQYF.

J is TRBJ1-4 and V is TRBV19; D uncertain. From germline, CDR1 is LNHDA and CDR2 SQIVND (reference sequence). This CDR3 is built from 15 residues. With 2 bases removed from V and 0 bases from J, the gap between germline ends came to 7 bases. The CDR3 bases are TGTGCCAGTAGTATAACGGGAACAACTAATGAAAAACTGTTTTTT. Its translation: CASSITGTTNEKLFF.

The chain carries TRBV4-2 and TRBJ2-7; 7 bases line up with TRBD2. Trimming cost V 0 bases and J 9 bases; bases outside gene matches: 2. Germline values: CDR1 LGHNA, CDR2 YNFKEQ. This CDR3 region has 12 residues. CDR3 amino acids: CASSQEGGRQYF. The CDR3 region has the DNA TGTGCCAGCAGCCAAGAGGGAGGGCGGCAGTACTTC.

This chain links TRBV23-1 with TRBJ2-7; D possibly corresponds to TRBD2 (5 bases). TRBV23-1 is sorted into the ORF group, with uncertain function. This CDR3 contains 15 residues. The germline V and J ends were trimmed by 3 bases and 5 bases, with 17 bases remaining between them. The CDR3 loop is CASSHLGGGGHEQYF. CDR3 bases: TGCGCCAGCAGTCACCTCGGAGGAGGAGGCCACGAGCAGTACTTC.

The chain couples TRBV30 to TRBJ2-7, with D perhaps matching TRBD1 (6 bases). Germline assignment: CDR1 GTSNPN and CDR2 SVGIG (reference sequence). The CDR3 runs 11 residues. Trimming cost V 2 bases and J 6 bases, with 8 bases left between them. CDR3 sequence (DNA): TGTGCCTGGAGTCAAGGGGGCGAGCAGTACTTC. Translating gives CAWSQGGEQYF. Complete variable domain (other parts from reference TRBV30 and TRBJ2-7): SQTIHQWPATLVQPVGSPLSLECTVEGTSNPNLYWYRQAAGRGLQLLFYSVGIGQISSEVPQNLSASRPQDRQFILSSKKLLLSDSGFYLCAWSQGGEQYFGPGTRLTVT.

This rearrangement joins TRBV2 to TRBJ2-1; D may be TRBD2 (6 bases). Germline values: CDR1 SNHLY, CDR2 FYNNEI. This CDR3 has 15 residues. Trimming shortened V by 10 bases and J by 5 bases, and 21 bases separated the two germline ends. CDR3 sequence (DNA): TGTGCCAAAACGGGTTGGGGCGGGGCGAACAATGAGCAGTTCTTC. Residues: CAKTGWGGANNEQFF.

The V and J genes are TRBV11-2 and TRBJ2-2; no firm D call. V dropped 2 bases and J dropped 6 bases, with 10 bases sitting between them. This CDR3 has 14 residues. CDR1 SGHAT and CDR2 FQNNGV come from the germline V gene. CDR3 nucleotides: TGTGCCAGCAGCTTACCCCTCCGGGCCGGGGAGCTGTTTTTT. This codes for CASSLPLRAGELFF.

The chain combines TRBV30 with TRBJ1-5, with 7 bases fitting TRBD1. Germline V CDR1 and CDR2: GTSNPN, SVGIG (reference sequence). The trim removed 5 bases at V and 3 bases at J, leaving 10 bases unmatched. The CDR3 consists of 15 residues. CDR3 region: CAWSKRGRDNQPQHF. The CDR3 DNA reads as TGTGCCTGGTCAAAGAGGGGGCGGGACAATCAGCCCCAGCATTTT.

The chain has TRBV5-1 and TRBJ1-1; 10 positions agree with TRBD1. There are 14 residues in the CDR3. Germline V lookup: CDR1 SGHRS, CDR2 YFSETQ. With V trimmed by 7 bases and J by 4 bases, 7 bases remained unmatched. CDR3 bases: TGCGCCAGCTCACCCCGGGACAGGGGCACTGAAGCTTTCTTT. Translation: CASSPRDRGTEAFF.

This clone occurred many times. V usage is TRBV20-1 and J usage is TRBJ1-1; 7 bases align to TRBD1. CDR1 and CDR2 (germline): DFQATT, SNEGSKA (reference sequence). The junction had 2 bases not matched to a gene; V was cut back by 6 bases and J by 4 bases. The CDR3 runs to 11 residues. CDR3 amino acids: CSAPGGTEAFF. CDR3 coding DNA: TGCAGTGCCCCAGGGGGCACTGAAGCTTTCTTT.

The chain uses TRBV4-2 and TRBJ2-1, with a possible D match to TRBD2 (5 bases). Deletions cut 0 bases from V and 5 bases from J, with 11 bases between. There are 15 residues in the CDR3. Looked up from germline, CDR1 is LGHNA and CDR2 is YNFKEQ. The chain's CDR3 is CASSQEGSVNNEQFF. CDR3 sequence (DNA): TGTGCCAGCAGCCAAGAGGGTAGCGTAAACAATGAGCAGTTCTTC.

In its sample, this clone was seen once. The gene calls are TRBV5-1 and TRBJ2-5; D possibly corresponds to TRBD1 (6 bases). Germline V gene data show CDR1 as SGHRS and CDR2 as YFSETQ. This CDR3 is built from 15 residues. The ends were cut back, 2 bases at V and 4 bases at J, with 15 bases in the middle. The CDR3 region is CASSFNAGALETQYF. The CDR3 DNA is TGCGCCAGCAGCTTTAACGCAGGGGCCCTAGAGACCCAGTACTTC.

The V gene is TRBV7-9, the J gene TRBJ2-2; D may be TRBD1 (6 bases). Trimming took off 2 bases at V and 0 bases at J, with 7 bases between the two ends. The CDR3 extends over 15 amino acids. Looked up from germline, CDR1 is SEHNR and CDR2 is FQNEAQ (reference sequence). This CDR3 is CASSLRTANTGELFF. CDR3 coding DNA: TGTGCCAGCAGCTTAAGGACAGCGAACACCGGGGAGCTGTTTTTT.

This chain links TRBV4-2 with TRBJ2-1, with 11 nucleotides matching TRBD2. The ends lost 2 bases at V and 2 bases at J; junction bases unmatched: 5. The CDR3 length is 17 residues. Germline CDR1 is LGHNA and CDR2 is YNFKEQ. Written as DNA, the CDR3 is TGTGCCAGCAGCCAATCCCCGACTAGCGGGGCCTACAATGAGCAGTTCTTC. Protein product: CASSQSPTSGAYNEQFF.

Only a few counts were recorded for this clone. The chain joins TRBV11-3 to TRBJ2-7; 9 nucleotides match TRBD1. After removal of 0 bases from V and 3 bases from J, the junction contained 3 bases not matched to a gene. Germline V gene lookup returns CDR1 SGHNT and CDR2 YENEEA. This CDR3 is 15 amino acids long. Here the CDR3 reads CASSLDGQGNYEQYF. In nucleotides, the CDR3 is TGTGCCAGCAGCTTAGATGGACAGGGGAACTACGAGCAGTACTTC.

The J gene is TRBJ2-7, the V gene TRBV28, with 7 bases lining up with TRBD1. Germline V gives CDR1 MDHEN, CDR2 SYDVKM. The CDR3 length is 16 residues. J lost 2 bases, V lost 5 bases, and 12 bases had no gene match. The CDR3 spells CASSKINPGTAYEQYF. In DNA form, the CDR3 reads TGTGCCAGCAGTAAGATAAACCCTGGGACAGCCTACGAGCAGTACTTC.

The chain couples TRBV7-8 to TRBJ2-5; 9 bases fit TRBD1. V was clipped by 8 bases and J by 5 bases; unmatched bases: 24. The CDR3 is 19 residues long. Per the germline V gene, CDR1 is SGHVS and CDR2 is FQNEAQ. This CDR3 reads CASGGTRTGEIRRMETQYF. In DNA, the CDR3 is TGTGCCAGCGGGGGCACGAGGACAGGGGAAATAAGAAGGATGGAGACCCAGTACTTC.

Details on this clone: One end of the junction is discordant with germline, which a read error may explain. The J gene is TRBJ2-5, the V gene TRBV7-7; 8 nucleotides match TRBD1. The germline CDR1 and CDR2 sequences are SSHAT and FNYEAQ (reference sequence). There are 15 residues in the CDR3. CDR3 in amino acids: CASSLTTGVQETQYF. The CDR3 nucleotides read TGTGCTAGCAGCTTGACGACAGGGGTCCAAGAGACCCAGTACTTC.

Concerning this clone: Other DNA sequences in this specimen translate into the identical CDR3. The genes are TRBV20-1 and TRBJ2-7; TRBD1 matches 7 bases. CDR1 DFQATT and CDR2 SNEGSKA come from the germline V gene (reference sequence). Losses at the gene ends were 6 bases for V and 3 bases for J; bases not matched to a gene: 2. The CDR3 runs 11 residues. The CDR3 region is CSARQGYEQYF. The CDR3 DNA is TGCAGTGCCCGACAGGGCTACGAGCAGTACTTC.

J is TRBJ2-7 and V is TRBV5-6; 10 positions agree with TRBD1. The CDR3 runs to 15 residues. Germline V gives CDR1 SGHDT, CDR2 YYEEEE. V gave up 4 bases and J gave up 0 bases; unmatched junction bases: 4. The DNA of the CDR3 is TGTGCCAGCAGCGGGGACAGGGGCCGCTCCTACGAGCAGTACTTC. It yields the protein CASSGDRGRSYEQYF.

The V and J genes are TRBV5-6 and TRBJ2-3, with D perhaps matching TRBD2 (6 bases). V shed 3 bases and J shed 0 bases, with 20 bases lying between them. Per the germline V gene, CDR1 is SGHDT and CDR2 is YYEEEE. The CDR3 spans 18 residues. The CDR3 sequence: CASSSLNDWRGSTDTQYF. The CDR3 DNA sequence: TGTGCCAGCAGCTCACTGAATGACTGGCGGGGCAGCACAGATACGCAGTATTTT.